A single sample gave rise to the 14 T cell receptor beta chains below, sequenced in a study of T cell repertoires in cytomegalovirus infection. TCRdb re-derived calls from the reads in MiXCR, one entry per CDR3 protein. The top ten clones hold more than 20% of a sample with 150,000 to 200,000 distinct CDR3 sequences, approximately 15% of them seen once. The sequencing sample was made of PBMCs. All receptors come from a human donor in good health (CMV status not recorded). Some clones in this sample may be carry-over from other donors' samples.

About this clonotype itself: A much larger clone lies a single base off, so this may be a read error. This sequence joins TRBV27 and TRBJ1-2, with 7 bases lining up with TRBD1. The CDR3 sequence is 15 residues long. Per germline, CDR1 MNHEY and CDR2 SMNVEV (reference sequence). The CDR3 reads CASSRRAGQPYSYTF. The CDR3 coding sequence is TGTGCCAGCAGCCGTCGAGCGGGACAGCCCTATAGCTACACCTTC.

This clonotype was observed a handful of times. V and J are TRBV2 and TRBJ1-1; D not certain. Per the germline V gene, CDR1 is SNHLY and CDR2 is FYNNEI. This CDR3 contains 14 residues. Trimming removed 5 bases at V and 6 bases at J, with 16 bases between. The chain's CDR3 is CASSRSSFSSEAFF. Written as DNA, the CDR3 is TGTGCCAGCAGTCGTTCCTCTTTCTCATCTGAAGCTTTCTTT.

This clonotype was seen at least ten times. J is TRBJ2-1 and V is TRBV7-3, with 9 bases lining up with TRBD1. Germline CDR1 and CDR2: SGHTA and FQGTGA. The trim removed 5 bases at V and 2 bases at J, leaving 4 bases unmatched. CDR3 length: 15 amino acids. CDR3 sequence (DNA): TGTGCCAGCAGCCCTGACAGGGGGACCTACAATGAGCAGTTCTTC. Translation: CASSPDRGTYNEQFF.

This clonotype was picked up a small number of times. The chain employs TRBV7-9 and TRBJ1-4; D is unclear. There are 14 residues in the CDR3. V lost 1 base, J lost 7 bases, and 10 bases lay in between. Germline V gives CDR1 SEHNR, CDR2 FQNEAQ (reference sequence). CDR3: CASSLGSPGEKLFF. CDR3 sequence (DNA): TGTGCCAGCAGCTTAGGTAGTCCGGGTGAAAAACTGTTTTTT.

The rearrangement joins TRBV2 to TRBJ2-7; no clear D. Germline V gene data show CDR1 as SNHLY and CDR2 as FYNNEI. The V and J ends lost 3 bases and 5 bases respectively, with 2 bases between them. This CDR3 region has 10 residues. Here the CDR3 reads CASSEHEQYF. CDR3 DNA sequence: TGTGCCAGCAGTGAGCACGAGCAGTACTTC. Supplemented by reference TRBV2 and TRBJ2-7, the full variable domain reads EPEVTQTPSHQVTQMGQEVILRCVPISNHLYFYWYRQILGQKVEFLVSFYNNEISEKSEIFDDQFSVERPDGSNFTLKIRSTKLEDSAMYFCASSEHEQYFGPGTRLTVT.

The CDR3 coding sequence is TGTGCCAGCAGCTTAAGTGGTGGGGCCCACGAGCAGTACTTC. This sequence encodes CASSLSGGAHEQYF. This chain uses TRBV7-9 with TRBJ2-7, with D perhaps TRBD1 (5 bases). V lost 2 bases to trimming and J lost 5 bases, with 13 bases between them. Per germline, CDR1 SEHNR and CDR2 FQNEAQ (reference sequence). There are 14 residues in the CDR3.

Only a few counts were recorded for this clonotype. The rearrangement joins TRBV12-3 or TRBV12-4 to TRBJ1-1; no clear D gene. Trimming cost V 6 bases and J 1 base, with 12 bases left between them. CDR3 size: 14 residues. The CDR3 DNA reads as TGTGCCAGCAGCTTGGACTTACAGAACACTGAAGCTTTCTTT. Amino acids: CASSLDLQNTEAFF.

This clonotype was counted ten times or more. The genes are TRBV7-9 and TRBJ1-2, with a possible D match to TRBD1 (6 bases). In germline, CDR1 is SEHNR, CDR2 FQNEAQ (reference sequence). The ends were cut back, 4 bases at V and 3 bases at J, with 12 bases in the middle. CDR3 size: 14 residues. For the CDR3, the DNA is TGTGCCAGCAGCTCTGGGGGGCGCGACTATGGCTACACCTTC. The encoded protein is CASSSGGRDYGYTF.

Notes on this clonotype: This clone may be a read error of a much larger clone one base away. Without the conserved terminal phenylalanine or tryptophan, this CDR3 likely stems from a read error. The chain carries TRBV10-3 and TRBJ1-2; D not resolved. This CDR3 has 13 amino acids. Trimming pared 7 bases from V and 4 bases from J, leaving 13 bases between. Germline V gene lookup returns CDR1 ENHRY and CDR2 SYGVKD. Written as DNA, the CDR3 is TGTGCCATCACCGAGGGAACCTTCTATGGCTACACCTTA. It is translated as CAITEGTFYGYTL.

This chain joins TRBV6-2 or TRBV6-3 and TRBJ2-1, with TRBD2 as a possible D gene (6 bases). Per germline, CDR1 MNHEY and CDR2 SVGEGT. The CDR3 runs to 14 residues. V gave up 6 bases and J gave up 5 bases, with 14 bases separating them. CDR3 in DNA: TGTGCCAGCAGGACCGGGACTCAAAACAATGAGCAGTTCTTC. It is translated as CASRTGTQNNEQFF.

This clonotype occurred a few times. The rearrangement uses TRBV14 and TRBJ2-5; 12 bases line up with TRBD2. The CDR3 spans 15 residues. V dropped 3 bases and J dropped 2; count of bases not matched to a gene: 1. Per the germline V gene, CDR1 is SGHDN and CDR2 is FVKESK. CDR3 coding DNA: TGTGCCAGCAGCCAGACTAGCGGGGGTCAAGAGACCCAGTACTTC. It specifies CASSQTSGGQETQYF.

V is TRBV10-3 and J is TRBJ2-3; TRBD2 aligns across 9 bases. V shed 2 bases and J 4 bases; nucleotides not matched to a gene: 4. Per germline, CDR1 ENHRY and CDR2 SYGVKD. CDR3 size: 15 residues. The CDR3 reads CAISEAGGLSDTQYF. In DNA form, the CDR3 reads TGTGCCATCAGTGAGGCGGGAGGGCTGTCAGATACGCAGTATTTT.

The table lists this clonotype with many counts. The chain links TRBV7-3 to TRBJ1-1; no definite D call. Germline assignment: CDR1 SGHTA and CDR2 FQGTGA. The CDR3 contains 14 residues. Trimming cost V 3 bases and J 8 bases, with 16 bases left between them. In DNA, the CDR3 is TGTGCCAGCAGCTTCCGAACCGACCCACGAGAAGCTTTCTTT. Amino acid sequence: CASSFRTDPREAFF. Drawing the rest from reference TRBV7-3 and TRBJ1-1, the complete variable domain is GAGVSQTPSNKVTEKGKYVELRCDPISGHTALYWYRQSLGQGPEFLIYFQGTGAADDSGLPNDRFFAVRPEGSVSTLKIQRTERGDSAVYLCASSFRTDPREAFFGQGTRLTVV.

The rearrangement joins TRBV15 to TRBJ1-5; no definite D call. Trimming removed 0 bases from V and 7 bases from J, with 13 bases in between. Germline V gives CDR1 LNHNV, CDR2 YYDKDF (reference sequence). This CDR3 comprises 15 residues. The CDR3 loop reads CATSRDGGWRQPQHF. The DNA of the CDR3 is TGTGCCACCAGCAGAGACGGAGGGTGGAGGCAGCCCCAGCATTTT.